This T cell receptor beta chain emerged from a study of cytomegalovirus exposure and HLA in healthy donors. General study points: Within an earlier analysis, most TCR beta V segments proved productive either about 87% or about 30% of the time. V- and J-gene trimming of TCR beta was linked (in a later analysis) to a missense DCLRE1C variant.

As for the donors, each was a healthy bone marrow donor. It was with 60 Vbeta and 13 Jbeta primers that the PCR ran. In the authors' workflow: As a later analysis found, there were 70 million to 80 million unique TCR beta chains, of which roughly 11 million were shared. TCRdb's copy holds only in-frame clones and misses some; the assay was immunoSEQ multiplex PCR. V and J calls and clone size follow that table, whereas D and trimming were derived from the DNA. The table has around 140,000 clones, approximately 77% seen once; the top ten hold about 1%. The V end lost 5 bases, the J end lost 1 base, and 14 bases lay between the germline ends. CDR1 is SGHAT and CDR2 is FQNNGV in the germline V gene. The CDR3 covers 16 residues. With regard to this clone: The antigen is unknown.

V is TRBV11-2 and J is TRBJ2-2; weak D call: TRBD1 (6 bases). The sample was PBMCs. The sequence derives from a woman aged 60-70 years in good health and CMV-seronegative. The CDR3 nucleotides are TGTGCCAGCAGCCTCCGGGTACAGGGGAACACCGGGGAGCTGTTTTTT. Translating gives CASSLRVQGNTGELFF.